This T cell receptor (beta chain) stems from a study of control samples from healthy donors and cancer patients. The CDR3 runs to 13 residues. Trimming pared 4 bases from V and 6 bases from J, leaving 14 bases between. CDR1 and CDR2 from the germline V gene are SGHRS and YFSETQ. Using immunoSEQ multiplex PCR, the repertoire was profiled, and TCRdb retains in-frame clones only, with some absent. In the table there are about 59,000 clones, more than 85% of which are singletons. The TCR comes from a middle-aged man with colorectal cancer. What was sequenced was PBMCs. The rearrangement links TRBV5-1 to TRBJ2-7, with D tentatively TRBD2 (5 bases). CDR3 DNA: TGCGCCAGCAGCGACGAGGGTAACGGCGAGCAGTACTTC. Its translation is CASSDEGNGEQYF.